This entry lists 32 T cell receptor beta chains sequenced from one sample in a study of cytomegalovirus exposure and HLA in healthy donors. The PCR had 60 Vbeta and 13 Jbeta primers. Sequencing was performed with immunoSEQ multiplex PCR; in TCRdb, only in-frame clones are kept and a portion is missing. The sample consists of hundreds of thousands of clones, 70% to 85% of them appearing once. The material sequenced was PBMCs. Every receptor here comes from a girl aged 2-10 years in good health and CMV-seronegative.

This chain uses TRBV7-2 with TRBJ2-1, with D possibly TRBD2 on 6 matching bases. V dropped 5 bases and J dropped 7 bases, with 12 bases sitting between them. Germline-derived CDR1 and CDR2 are SGHTA and FQGNSA. CDR3 length equals 13 residues. The CDR3 sequence: CASSGGTGNEQFF. CDR3 bases: TGTGCCAGCAGCGGTGGGACTGGGAATGAGCAGTTCTTC.

V and J are TRBV7-9 and TRBJ1-2; D is perhaps TRBD1 (5 bases). The CDR3 sequence is 15 residues long. The V end was cut by 0 bases, the J end by 3 bases, with 11 bases between. Looked up from germline, CDR1 is SEHNR and CDR2 is FQNEAQ (reference sequence). CDR3 DNA: TGTGCCAGCAGCTTAGCGCTTGGCAGGGACTATGGCTACACCTTC. Its translation is CASSLALGRDYGYTF.

The rearrangement joins TRBV12-5 to TRBJ1-1, with 7 bases fitting TRBD1. This CDR3 is 14 amino acids long. The J segment lost 1 base and the V segment lost 3 bases, leaving 2 bases of the junction unmatched. Germline V CDR1 and CDR2: LGHNT, FRNRAP. The CDR3 protein is CASGFRGSNTEAFF. CDR3 coding DNA: TGTGCTAGTGGTTTCAGGGGGTCGAACACTGAAGCTTTCTTT.

This clone has just a few counts. V and J are TRBV11-2 and TRBJ2-1; D is unresolved. Trimming shortened V by 1 base and J by 4 bases, and 5 bases separated the two germline ends. The CDR3 extends over 13 amino acids. The germline CDR1 and CDR2 sequences are SGHAT and FQNNGV. The DNA for the CDR3 is TGTGCCAGCAGCTTAGCGCAGTACAATGAGCAGTTCTTC. Its protein product is CASSLAQYNEQFF.

J is TRBJ2-1 and V is TRBV5-6; D perhaps matches TRBD2 (5 bases). Per the germline V gene, CDR1 is SGHDT and CDR2 is YYEEEE. V lost 4 bases to trimming and J lost 8 bases, with 16 bases between them. CDR3 length: 14 amino acids. CDR3 DNA: TGTGCCAGCAGCGCCAAGGTGAGGGTCCATGAGCAGTTCTTC. This translates into CASSAKVRVHEQFF.

Regarding this clone: Additional DNA sequences in this sample encode the identical CDR3. This chain uses TRBV27 with TRBJ2-7; D might be TRBD2 (6 bases). CDR3 size: 14 residues. V dropped 0 bases and J dropped 2 bases, with 8 bases sitting between them. Germline lookup yields CDR1 MNHEY and CDR2 SMNVEV (reference sequence). CDR3 nucleotides: TGTGCCAGCAGTTTATCGGGAGGCCCCTACGAGCAGTACTTC. This codes for CASSLSGGPYEQYF.

V usage is TRBV9 and J usage is TRBJ1-3; no firm D call. The CDR3 length is 16 residues. V dropped 0 bases and J dropped 1 base, with 11 bases sitting between them. Germline lookup yields CDR1 SGDLS and CDR2 YYNGEE. DNA of the CDR3: TGTGCCAGCAGCGTAGGGGCGGGCCGGTCTGGAAACACCATATATTTT. It encodes CASSVGAGRSGNTIYF.

The V gene is TRBV18, the J gene TRBJ1-4, with TRBD1 identical over 7 bases. Germline CDR1 reads KGHSH; CDR2 reads LQKENI. This CDR3 has 15 residues. J lost 6 bases, V lost 4 bases, and 8 bases had no gene match. CDR3 sequence (DNA): TGTGCCAGCTCACGCACAGGGGCAGGATATGAAAAACTGTTTTTT. Translated: CASSRTGAGYEKLFF. The whole variable domain, filled in from reference TRBV18 and TRBJ1-4, reads NAGVMQNPRHLVRRRGQEARLRCSPMKGHSHVYWYRQLPEEGLKFMVYLQKENIIDESGMPKERFSAEFPKEGPSILRIQQVVRGDSAAYFCASSRTGAGYEKLFFGSGTQLSVL.

This clone showed up just a few times. This CDR3 is CASRRGGGQVSIGYEQYF. CDR3 nucleotides: TGCGCCAGCAGGCGAGGGGGGGGACAGGTCTCTATTGGTTACGAGCAGTACTTC. The chain employs TRBV5-1 and TRBJ2-7, with D possibly TRBD1 on 8 matching bases. The CDR3 is 18 amino acids. Looked up from germline, CDR1 is SGHRS and CDR2 is YFSETQ. Trimming stripped 5 bases from V and 4 bases from J, with 28 bases between.

This clone was seen only once. The V gene is TRBV27, the J gene TRBJ2-7, with 9 bases aligning to TRBD2. With 0 bases clipped from V and 3 bases from J, the junction kept 3 bases outside the gene matches. Germline V lookup: CDR1 MNHEY, CDR2 SMNVEV (reference sequence). The CDR3 sequence is 15 residues long. The DNA of the CDR3 is TGTGCCAGCAGTTTATCGGCGGGGGGGCTCTACGAGCAGTACTTC. This codes for CASSLSAGGLYEQYF.

The table lists this clone with a few counts. This chain links TRBV7-3 with TRBJ1-1, with D unclear. Germline V lookup: CDR1 SGHTA, CDR2 FQGTGA. This CDR3 has 13 residues. V dropped 5 bases and J dropped 2 bases, with 9 bases sitting between them. The CDR3 DNA reads TGTGCCAGCAGCACCCGGGAAAACACTGAAGCTTTCTTT. Translating it yields CASSTRENTEAFF.

This rearrangement joins TRBV5-4 to TRBJ1-5; D uncertain. V was shortened by 3 bases and J by 4 bases, with 11 bases between the two germline ends. Germline CDR1 and CDR2: SGHNT and YYREEE (reference sequence). The CDR3 totals 14 residues. The CDR3 nucleotides are TGTGCCAGCAGCTCTTGGGGAGATAATCAGCCCCAGCATTTT. Translation gives CASSSWGDNQPQHF. The complete variable domain, with remaining parts taken from reference TRBV5-4 and TRBJ1-5, reads ETGVTQSPTHLIKTRGQQVTLRCSSQSGHNTVSWYQQALGQGPQFIFQYYREEENGRGNFPPRFSGLQFPNYSSELNVNALELDDSALYLCASSSWGDNQPQHFGDGTRLSIL.

This clone showed up just a few times. V is TRBV5-6 and J is TRBJ1-1; tentative D call: TRBD1 (6 bases). The V and J ends lost 1 base and 3 bases respectively, with 10 bases between them. The germline V gene has CDR1 SGHDT and CDR2 YYEEEE. This CDR3 contains 14 residues. The CDR3 DNA follows: TGTGCCAGCAGCTTGTTACAGGGCTACACTGAAGCTTTCTTT. This encodes CASSLLQGYTEAFF.

The chain uses TRBV2 and TRBJ1-6; possible D gene TRBD1, 5 bases. Trimming took off 7 bases at V and 8 bases at J, with 15 bases between the two ends. The CDR3 extends over 14 amino acids. CDR1 and CDR2 (germline): SNHLY, FYNNEI. CDR3 amino acids: CASKQGLSDSPLHF. As DNA, the CDR3 is TGTGCCAGCAAGCAGGGTCTGAGTGATTCACCCCTCCACTTT.

This chain joins TRBV30 and TRBJ2-7, with D possibly TRBD2 on 6 matching bases. The CDR3 runs to 14 residues. Germline V CDR1 and CDR2: GTSNPN, SVGIG (reference sequence). The germline V and J ends were trimmed by 0 bases and 7 bases, with 16 bases remaining between them. CDR3 bases: TGTGCCTGGAGTGTGGAGGGGCCAGTAGGAGAGCAGTACTTC. Translating gives CAWSVEGPVGEQYF.

The chain links TRBV12-5 to TRBJ1-2, with D possibly being TRBD1 (5 bases). Germline V CDR1 and CDR2: LGHNT, FRNRAP. The ends were cut back, 0 bases at V and 6 bases at J, with 11 bases in the middle. The CDR3 sequence is 14 residues long. CDR3 bases: TGTGCTAGTGGTTTGGTACCAGGGATTGATGGCTACACCTTC. Amino acids: CASGLVPGIDGYTF. Together with reference TRBV12-5 and TRBJ1-2, the CDR3 gives the full variable domain: DARVTQTPRHKVTEMGQEVTMRCQPILGHNTVFWYRQTMMQGLELLAYFRNRAPLDDSGMPKDRFSAEMPDATLATLKIQPSEPRDSAVYFCASGLVPGIDGYTFGSGTRLTVV.

The rearrangement links TRBV7-2 to TRBJ2-3; TRBD2 agrees at 7 bases. J lost 3 bases, V lost 5 bases, and 17 bases had no gene match. The germline CDR1 and CDR2 sequences are SGHTA and FQGNSA. The CDR3 runs 18 residues. The CDR3: CASSHSSLGGSKTDTQYF. CDR3 sequence (DNA): TGTGCCAGCAGCCATTCTTCCCTTGGCGGGAGTAAGACAGATACGCAGTATTTT.

The V gene is TRBV6-1, the J gene TRBJ1-1; no clear D. This CDR3 has 13 residues. The V end was cut by 2 bases, the J end by 2 bases, with 6 bases between. From germline, CDR1 is MNHNS and CDR2 SASEGT. CDR3 DNA sequence: TGTGCCAGCAGTGAAACCGGTAACACTGAAGCTTTCTTT. It translates to CASSETGNTEAFF.

This sequence joins TRBV4-2 and TRBJ2-7; 8 bases agree with TRBD1. Per the germline V gene, CDR1 is LGHNA and CDR2 is YNFKEQ. Losses at the gene ends were 2 bases for V and 0 bases for J; bases not matched to a gene: 12. The CDR3 sequence is 18 residues long. The CDR3 sequence is CASSQISQWDRTSYEQYF. CDR3 sequence (DNA): TGTGCCAGCAGCCAAATCAGCCAGTGGGACAGGACCTCCTACGAGCAGTACTTC.

This chain links TRBV27 with TRBJ2-1; the match to TRBD1 covers 8 bases. Trimming at V came to 7 bases and at J to 5 bases, leaving 10 bases not matched to a gene. The CDR3 contains 15 residues. Germline V gene lookup returns CDR1 MNHEY and CDR2 SMNVEV (reference sequence). This CDR3 reads CASTSTGTGNNEQFF. The DNA for the CDR3 is TGTGCCAGCACCTCTACCGGGACAGGTAACAATGAGCAGTTCTTC.

This clone was counted only a few times. The chain uses TRBV5-1 and TRBJ2-3; 10 bases are shared with TRBD2. The J segment lost 2 bases and the V segment lost 5 bases, leaving 5 bases of the junction unmatched. Germline lookup yields CDR1 SGHRS and CDR2 YFSETQ. CDR3 length: 15 amino acids. The chain's CDR3 is CASSPTSGPTDTQYF. CDR3 DNA: TGCGCCAGCAGTCCGACTAGCGGGCCCACAGATACGCAGTATTTT.

V gene TRBV4-1 combines with J gene TRBJ1-2; D may be TRBD1 (5 bases). CDR3 length: 14 amino acids. From germline, CDR1 is MGHRA and CDR2 YSYEKL. Trimming removed 3 bases at V and 5 bases at J, with 13 bases between. CDR3 DNA: TGCGCCAGCAGCCACTTGGGGGGAAAATATGGCTACACCTTC. Its protein is CASSHLGGKYGYTF.

In this sample, this clone turned up a few times. The J gene is TRBJ2-7, the V gene TRBV27, with D maybe TRBD1 (5 bases). Germline V lookup: CDR1 MNHEY, CDR2 SMNVEV (reference sequence). Trimming took off 6 bases at V and 3 bases at J, with 15 bases between the two ends. This CDR3 is built from 14 residues. The CDR3 here is CASRPDRTYYEQYF. CDR3 DNA sequence: TGTGCCAGCAGACCCGACAGAACTTACTACGAGCAGTACTTC.

This clone appeared a few times. The chain has TRBV5-1 and TRBJ1-4, with 7 bases lining up with TRBD1. The CDR3 is made up of 14 amino acids. V shed 8 bases and J 5 bases; nucleotides not matched to a gene: 9. Germline assignment: CDR1 SGHRS and CDR2 YFSETQ. The chain's CDR3 is CASQPTGRNEKLFF. In nucleotides, the CDR3 is TGCGCCAGTCAGCCGACAGGGAGGAATGAAAAACTGTTTTTT.

This chain links TRBV18 with TRBJ2-1; 8 bases line up with TRBD2. Germline V gene sequence: CDR1 KGHSH, CDR2 LQKENI. The CDR3 consists of 15 residues. Trimming cost V 3 bases and J 6 bases; bases outside gene matches: 7. The CDR3 sequence is CASSPIGRAGNEQFF. Here the CDR3 DNA reads TGTGCCAGCTCACCTATCGGGAGGGCGGGCAATGAGCAGTTCTTC.

The rearrangement uses TRBV5-1 and TRBJ1-2; no firm D call. Germline V gene lookup returns CDR1 SGHRS and CDR2 YFSETQ. The CDR3 is made up of 14 amino acids. The V and J ends lost 2 bases and 2 bases respectively, with 10 bases between them. The CDR3 here is CASSFREGNYGYTF. Here the CDR3 DNA reads TGCGCCAGCAGCTTCCGGGAAGGGAACTATGGCTACACCTTC.

This chain links TRBV5-1 with TRBJ2-5; 12 bases are a match to TRBD2. The CDR3 has 16 residues. Germline CDR1 reads SGHRS; CDR2 reads YFSETQ. J gave up 0 bases and V 3 bases, and 3 bases lay outside the gene matches. Written as DNA, the CDR3 is TGCGCCAGCAGCTCCCGACTAGCGGGGGACCAAGAGACCCAGTACTTC. It yields the protein CASSSRLAGDQETQYF.

This chain joins TRBV5-5 and TRBJ2-7; D gene uncertain. With 4 bases removed from V and 2 bases from J, the gap between germline ends came to 7 bases. The CDR3 runs 12 residues. The germline V gene has CDR1 SGHKS and CDR2 YYEKEE (reference sequence). CDR3 bases: TGTGCCAGCAGCCCGAAGCCCTACGAGCAGTACTTC. It translates to CASSPKPYEQYF.

The CDR3 DNA reads as TGTGCCAGCAGGTCTCGTAACACAGATACGCAGTATTTT. It yields the protein CASRSRNTDTQYF. The gene calls are TRBV7-2 and TRBJ2-3; D remains ambiguous. The length of the CDR3 is 13 residues. CDR1 is SGHTA and CDR2 is FQGNSA in the germline V gene. Trimming removed 6 bases at V and 2 bases at J, with 9 bases between.

The V gene is TRBV7-9, the J gene TRBJ2-2; the match to TRBD2 covers 13 bases. J lost 7 bases, V lost 3 bases, and 14 bases had no gene match. The CDR3 spans 19 residues. Per germline, CDR1 SEHNR and CDR2 FQNEAQ (reference sequence). The DNA of the CDR3 is TGTGCCAGCAGCTTTCCGCGGACTAGCGGGAGCGGGTCCGTCGGGGAGCTGTTTTTT. Protein: CASSFPRTSGSGSVGELFF.

This clone was observed a handful of times. The rearrangement joins TRBV6-6 to TRBJ2-7, with TRBD2 matching 11 bases. The CDR3 has 15 amino acids. In germline, CDR1 is MNHNY, CDR2 SVGAGI (reference sequence). The V gene end was trimmed by 5 bases and the J gene end by 4 bases; junction bases not matched to a gene: 7. The CDR3 DNA reads TGTGCCAGCAGTCGCCCGGGACTAGCGGAGTACGAGCAGTACTTC. Its translation is CASSRPGLAEYEQYF.

The chain uses TRBV5-5 and TRBJ2-5; D might be TRBD2 (7 bases). Trimming took 1 base from V and 2 from J, leaving 9 bases between them. CDR1 and CDR2 from the germline V gene are SGHKS and YYEKEE (reference sequence). The CDR3 loop spans 14 amino acids. The DNA of the CDR3 is TGTGCCAGCAGCTTGAGGGGGGGACAAGAGACCCAGTACTTC. It is translated as CASSLRGGQETQYF.